This TCR beta chain was sequenced for a study of cytomegalovirus exposure and HLA in healthy donors. Broader study findings: In a later analysis, TCR beta V- and J-gene trimming showed a link to a missense DCLRE1C variant.

The CDR3 is 14 residues long. Per the germline V gene, CDR1 is SQVTM and CDR2 is ANQGSEA. The V gene end was trimmed by 7 bases and the J gene end by 8 bases; junction bases not matched to a gene: 11. This clone was seen a handful of times. What it binds is not known. The study ran its PCR with 60 Vbeta and 13 Jbeta primers. Study processing details: In a later analysis, approximately 73 million unique TCR beta chains included roughly 11 million shared by two or more donors. Data came from immunoSEQ multiplex PCR; TCRdb stores just in-frame clones and leaves some out. The V and J calls and the clone size are those of that table, but D and trimming were determined from the DNA. The sample carries about 190,000 clones, roughly four fifths recorded once.

This TCR was recovered from a woman under 30 in good health and CMV-seronegative. The chain uses TRBV29-1 and TRBJ1-6; 7 bases match TRBD1. Sample: PBMCs. The CDR3, as DNA: TGCAGCGCGAAGCTGACAGGGAAGGATTCACCCCTCCACTTT. Protein sequence: CSAKLTGKDSPLHF.